The 15 T cell receptor beta chains below were found in one sample sequenced in a study of T-cell reconstitution after alpha-beta-depleted transplantation in children. The TCRbeta library was prepared with unique molecular identifiers. TCRdb called the PCR reads again in MiXCR, with one record for every CDR3 protein. The sample carries over 150,000 distinct CDR3 sequences, 6.6% recorded once. This specimen consisted of PBMCs, obtained before TCRalphabeta/CD19-depleted stem cell transplant. These receptors originate from a boy under 10 years old with acute lymphoblastic leukemia, due to receive a stem cell transplant.

The V call is TRBV7-6, the J call TRBJ2-2; 9 nucleotides line up with TRBD1. Trimming at V came to 5 bases and at J to 3 bases, leaving 4 bases not matched to a gene. Germline loops: CDR1 SGHVS, CDR2 FNYEAQ. CDR3 length equals 15 residues. CDR3 bases: TGTGCCAGCAGCGAACAGGGGGCCGACACCGGGGAGCTGTTTTTT. Translated, it gives CASSEQGADTGELFF.

The chain uses TRBV20-1 and TRBJ1-6; tentatively, D is TRBD1 (6 bases). This CDR3 has 14 residues. CDR1 DFQATT and CDR2 SNEGSKA come from the germline V gene (reference sequence). Trimming took 4 bases from V and 13 from J, leaving 20 bases between them. For the CDR3, the DNA is TGCAGTGCTACTATGGACAGCCCCTATACCCCCCTCCACTTT. Translation gives CSATMDSPYTPLHF.

Many counts were recorded for this clonotype. The chain combines TRBV29-1 with TRBJ2-7; TRBD1 is a possible D gene (5 bases). Per germline, CDR1 SQVTM and CDR2 ANQGSEA. This CDR3 spans 14 amino acids. V lost 7 bases, J lost 4 bases, and 20 bases lay in between. The CDR3 sequence is CSAQKGASSYEQYF. DNA of the CDR3: TGCAGCGCCCAGAAAGGGGCAAGCTCTTACGAGCAGTACTTC.

The chain carries TRBV30 and TRBJ2-7; 9 nucleotides agree with TRBD2. In germline, CDR1 is GTSNPN, CDR2 SVGIG (reference sequence). V was pared by 4 bases and J by 5 bases, with 9 bases of the junction left unmatched. This CDR3 is built from 14 residues. The CDR3 protein is CAWNLGLASDEQYF. Here the CDR3 DNA reads TGTGCCTGGAACTTGGGACTAGCTAGCGACGAGCAGTACTTC.

Ten or more counts support this clonotype. The rearrangement links TRBV20-1 to TRBJ1-1; D remains ambiguous. The CDR3 is made up of 13 amino acids. Germline V gives CDR1 DFQATT, CDR2 SNEGSKA (reference sequence). V dropped 2 bases and J dropped 3 bases, with 10 bases sitting between them. The CDR3 nucleotides read TGCAGTGCTAGACCTAATCCGGACACTGAAGCTTTCTTT. This gives the protein CSARPNPDTEAFF.

This clonotype was picked up many times. This sequence joins TRBV7-2 and TRBJ1-6; D is uncertain. CDR1 is SGHTA and CDR2 is FQGNSA in the germline V gene. V lost 3 bases, J lost 2 bases, and 5 bases lay in between. The CDR3 is 14 amino acids. CDR3 residues: CASSLGPYNSPLHF. CDR3 DNA sequence: TGTGCCAGCAGCTTGGGCCCCTATAATTCACCCCTCCACTTT.

This clonotype has a count of ten or more. The chain joins TRBV20-1 to TRBJ2-7; TRBD1 matches 8 bases. In germline, CDR1 is DFQATT, CDR2 SNEGSKA (reference sequence). The V segment lost 5 bases and the J segment 4 bases; nucleotides outside the gene matches: 22. This CDR3 region has 18 residues. CDR3 coding DNA: TGCAGTGCTGCACAGTGGGGGATGGTGGACAGGGTAATTTACGAGCAGTACTTC. Its translation: CSAAQWGMVDRVIYEQYF.

The rearrangement joins TRBV7-2 to TRBJ2-1, with a weak D call TRBD2 (6 bases). The CDR3 covers 16 residues. The V gene lost 0 bases and the J gene lost 2 bases, with 11 bases spanning the gap. Germline-derived CDR1 and CDR2 are SGHTA and FQGNSA. The CDR3 bases are TGTGCCAGCAGCTTAGCGCCGGGGGTGACCTACAATGAGCAGTTCTTC. This gives the protein CASSLAPGVTYNEQFF.

This clonotype has only a few counts. V and J are TRBV19 and TRBJ1-1; D uncertain. Deletions cut 4 bases from V and 1 base from J, with 16 bases between. Germline lookup yields CDR1 LNHDA and CDR2 SQIVND (reference sequence). CDR3 length equals 16 residues. CDR3 DNA sequence: TGTGCCAGTAGTACCCTGACCGCACTCCAGAACACTGAAGCTTTCTTT. Amino acids: CASSTLTALQNTEAFF.

This clonotype has a count of ten or more. The rearrangement links TRBV29-1 to TRBJ2-5, with 9 positions matching TRBD1. The CDR3 is 13 residues long. Germline V lookup: CDR1 SQVTM, CDR2 ANQGSEA. The V and J ends lost 4 bases and 5 bases, in that order; junction bases with no gene match: 5. The CDR3 here is CSVGQGGGETQYF. CDR3 nucleotide sequence: TGCAGCGTTGGACAGGGGGGAGGGGAGACCCAGTACTTC. Together with reference TRBV29-1 and TRBJ2-5, the CDR3 gives the full variable domain: SAVISQKPSRDICQRGTSLTIQCQVDSQVTMMFWYRQQPGQSLTLIATANQGSEATYESGFVIDKFPISRPNLTFSTLTVSNMSPEDSSIYLCSVGQGGGETQYFGPGTRLLVL.

This clonotype was recorded at least ten times. The chain uses TRBV12-3 or TRBV12-4 and TRBJ1-1; D unresolved. The germline V and J ends were trimmed by 7 bases and 4 bases, with 13 bases remaining between them. The CDR3 has 13 amino acids. CDR3 amino acids: CASTPNRVTEAFF. DNA for the CDR3: TGTGCCAGCACTCCAAATCGGGTCACTGAAGCTTTCTTT.

The chain employs TRBV18 and TRBJ2-6, with D hard to call. The CDR3 is made up of 16 amino acids. From germline, CDR1 is KGHSH and CDR2 LQKENI. Trimming removed 6 bases at V and 0 bases at J, with 12 bases between. CDR3 sequence (DNA): TGTGCCAGCTCGACGGCTACGCTCTCTGGGGCCAACGTCCTGACTTTC. It is translated as CASSTATLSGANVLTF.

There are a few counts of this clonotype. V gene TRBV25-1 combines with J gene TRBJ2-3, with 7 bases fitting TRBD2. Trimming at V came to 5 bases and at J to 0 bases, leaving 5 bases not matched to a gene. CDR3 length: 15 amino acids. Germline CDR1 is MGHDK and CDR2 is SYGVNS. The CDR3 bases are TGTGCCAGCAGTAGCAGCGGGGAGAGCACAGATACGCAGTATTTT. This encodes CASSSSGESTDTQYF.

This clonotype was seen a few times. V gene TRBV27 combines with J gene TRBJ1-2, with D uncertain. The germline V gene encodes CDR1 MNHEY and CDR2 SMNVEV (reference sequence). V lost 5 bases and J lost 1, with 11 bases in between. This CDR3 has 14 amino acids. The CDR3 DNA follows: TGTGCCAGCAGTCCGACACTTTTTAACTATGGCTACACCTTC. Translation gives CASSPTLFNYGYTF.

This clonotype appeared many times. The genes are TRBV20-1 and TRBJ2-3, with 8 bases aligning to TRBD2. Germline-derived CDR1 and CDR2 are DFQATT and SNEGSKA (reference sequence). After removal of 0 bases from V and 3 bases from J, the junction contained 5 bases not matched to a gene. This CDR3 contains 15 residues. CDR3 in DNA: TGCAGTGCTAGAGATTTGCGGGAGGAGACAGATACGCAGTATTTT. As protein: CSARDLREETDTQYF.